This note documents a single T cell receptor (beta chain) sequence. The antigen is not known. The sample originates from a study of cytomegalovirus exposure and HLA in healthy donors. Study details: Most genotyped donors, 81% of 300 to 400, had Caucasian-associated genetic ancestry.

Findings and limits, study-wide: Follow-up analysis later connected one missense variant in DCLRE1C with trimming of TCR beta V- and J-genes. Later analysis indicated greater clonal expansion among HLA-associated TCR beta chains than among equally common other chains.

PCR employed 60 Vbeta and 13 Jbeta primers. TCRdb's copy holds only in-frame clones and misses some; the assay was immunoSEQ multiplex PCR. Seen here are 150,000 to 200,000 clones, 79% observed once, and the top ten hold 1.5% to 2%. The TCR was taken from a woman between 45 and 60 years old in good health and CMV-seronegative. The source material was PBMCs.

This CDR3 is CASSYIRQGNTEAFF. CDR3 coding DNA: TGTGCCAGCAGTTACATAAGACAGGGGAACACTGAAGCTTTCTTT. J is TRBJ1-1 and V is TRBV6-6; 7 bases align to TRBD1. J was trimmed by 1 base and V by 2 bases; bases with no gene match: 4. From germline, CDR1 is MNHNY and CDR2 SVGAGI (reference sequence). The CDR3 sequence is 15 residues long.